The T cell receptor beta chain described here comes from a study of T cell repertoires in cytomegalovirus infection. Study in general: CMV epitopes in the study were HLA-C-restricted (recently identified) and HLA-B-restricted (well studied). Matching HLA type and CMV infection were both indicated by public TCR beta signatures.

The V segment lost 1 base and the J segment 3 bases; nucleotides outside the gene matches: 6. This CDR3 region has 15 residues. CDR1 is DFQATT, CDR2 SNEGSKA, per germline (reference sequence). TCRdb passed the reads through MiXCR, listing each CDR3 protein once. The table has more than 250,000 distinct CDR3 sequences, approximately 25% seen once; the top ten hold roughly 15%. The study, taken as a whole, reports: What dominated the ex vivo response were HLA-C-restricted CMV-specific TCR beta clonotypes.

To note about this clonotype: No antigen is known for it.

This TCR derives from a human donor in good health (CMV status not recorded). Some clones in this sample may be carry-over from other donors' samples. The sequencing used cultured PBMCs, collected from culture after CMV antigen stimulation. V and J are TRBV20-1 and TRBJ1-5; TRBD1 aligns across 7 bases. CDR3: CSARAEGADNQPQHF. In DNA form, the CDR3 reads TGCAGTGCTAGAGCTGAGGGGGCGGACAATCAGCCCCAGCATTTT.